These 20 T cell receptor beta chains came from one sample sequenced in a study of T-cell memory formation after mild COVID-19. MiXCR was run by TCRdb on the 5' RACE reads, yielding one entry per CDR3 protein. The data hold about 400,000 distinct CDR3 sequences, with less than 25% observed a single time. The sequenced material came from PBMCs or a T cell subset sorted from them (not recorded which). These receptors all stem from an adult woman who had mild COVID-19 (a few samples of this study predate the infection). Cell type and time point are not known.

This clonotype showed up just a few times. V gene TRBV5-1 combines with J gene TRBJ1-1; D is ambiguous. From germline, CDR1 is SGHRS and CDR2 YFSETQ. The CDR3 runs to 13 residues. V lost 2 bases and J lost 1, with 6 bases in between. The CDR3 sequence: CASSLRANTEAFF. The DNA for the CDR3 is TGCGCCAGCAGCTTAAGGGCGAACACTGAAGCTTTCTTT. The full variable domain, in which reference TRBV5-1 and TRBJ1-1 provide the parts outside the CDR3, is KAGVTQTPRYLIKTRGQQVTLSCSPISGHRSVSWYQQTPGQGLQFLFEYFSETQRNKGNFPGRFSGRQFSNSRSEMNVSTLELGDSALYLCASSLRANTEAFFGQGTRLTVV.

Concerning this clonotype: One junction end disagrees with the germline gene, perhaps due to a read error. CDR3 DNA sequence: TGCGCCAGCAGCCGCTCCTACACTGAGCAGTTCTTC. It specifies CASSRSYTEQFF. The rearrangement uses TRBV5-1 and TRBJ2-1, with no clear D. Per the germline V gene, CDR1 is SGHRS and CDR2 is YFSETQ. The length of the CDR3 is 12 residues.

This clonotype was counted only a few times. The rearrangement joins TRBV9 to TRBJ2-2, with TRBD2 identical over 13 bases. V was pared by 3 bases and J by 1 base, with 0 bases of the junction left unmatched. Looked up from germline, CDR1 is SGDLS and CDR2 is YYNGEE. This CDR3 is built from 16 residues. The CDR3 DNA reads as TGTGCCAGCAGCGGGACTAGCGGGAGGAACACCGGGGAGCTGTTTTTT. Translated, it gives CASSGTSGRNTGELFF.

About this clonotype: A read error is possible here, since a much larger clone lies one base away. V usage is TRBV7-6 and J usage is TRBJ2-2; 9 bases line up with TRBD2. This CDR3 spans 15 amino acids. Germline V gene lookup returns CDR1 SGHVS and CDR2 FNYEAQ. The chain's CDR3 is CASSRSGSNTGEPFF. Written as DNA, the CDR3 is TGTGCCAGCAGCCGTAGCGGGAGTAACACCGGGGAGCCGTTTTTT.

This clonotype has at least ten counts. The CDR3 sequence: CASSLAALGEQFF. The CDR3 DNA follows: TGTGCCAGCAGCTTAGCGGCGCTCGGCGAGCAGTTCTTC. This chain joins TRBV11-3 and TRBJ2-1; D not resolved. CDR3 length: 13 amino acids. V was trimmed by 1 base and J by 10 bases, leaving 11 bases between them. Germline CDR1 reads SGHNT; CDR2 reads YENEEA. The full variable domain, rest sourced from reference TRBV11-3 and TRBJ2-1, is EAGVVQSPRYKIIEKKQPVAFWCNPISGHNTLYWYLQNLGQGPELLIRYENEEAVDDSQLPKDRFSAERLKGVDSTLKIQPAELGDSAVYLCASSLAALGEQFFGPGTRLTVL.

This chain uses TRBV3-1 with TRBJ2-7; D remains unclear. The ends were cut back, 3 bases at V and 2 bases at J, with 11 bases in the middle. The germline V gene has CDR1 LGHDT and CDR2 YNNKEL (reference sequence). This CDR3 contains 14 residues. In DNA form, the CDR3 reads TGTGCCAGCAGCCATACCCCTGGACCCTACGAGCAGTACTTC. Translating it yields CASSHTPGPYEQYF.

In this sample, this clonotype turned up a few times. The rearrangement links TRBV5-1 to TRBJ2-7; D perhaps matches TRBD1 (5 bases). Trimming removed 0 bases at V and 2 bases at J, with 12 bases between. Germline V lookup: CDR1 SGHRS, CDR2 YFSETQ. This CDR3 is built from 15 residues. CDR3 in DNA: TGCGCCAGCAGCTTGGAGGCAGGGCGGACCTACGAGCAGTACTTC. Protein: CASSLEAGRTYEQYF. Using reference TRBV5-1 and TRBJ2-7 for the parts outside the CDR3, the full variable domain is KAGVTQTPRYLIKTRGQQVTLSCSPISGHRSVSWYQQTPGQGLQFLFEYFSETQRNKGNFPGRFSGRQFSNSRSEMNVSTLELGDSALYLCASSLEAGRTYEQYFGPGTRLTVT.

This clonotype was detected many times. Germline and junction disagree at one end, which may indicate a read error. The chain recombines TRBV12-3 or TRBV12-4 with TRBJ1-1; D remains unclear. The CDR3 is 14 amino acids. The CDR3 DNA is TGTGCCAGCAGCTTAGGCGGATTGAACACTGAAGCTTTCTTT. Protein sequence: CASSLGGLNTEAFF.

The J gene is TRBJ2-5, the V gene TRBV6-1, with TRBD1 matching 9 bases. This CDR3 has 18 residues. The V gene end was trimmed by 6 bases and the J gene end by 4 bases; junction bases not matched to a gene: 18. Germline CDR1 MNHNS, CDR2 SASEGT. CDR3 DNA: TGTGCCAGCAGCCAAGGGATCGCGGGACAGGGAAGGAGAGAGACCCAGTACTTC. It encodes CASSQGIAGQGRRETQYF.

This chain joins TRBV11-3 and TRBJ2-3; D not resolved. CDR1 is SGHNT, CDR2 YENEEA, per germline. The CDR3 is made up of 15 amino acids. Trimming removed 2 bases at V and 1 base at J, with 10 bases between. The DNA for the CDR3 is TGTGCCAGCAGCTTAATCGGCCATCGCACAGATACGCAGTATTTT. Its translation: CASSLIGHRTDTQYF. The full variable domain, completed using reference TRBV11-3 and TRBJ2-3, is EAGVVQSPRYKIIEKKQPVAFWCNPISGHNTLYWYLQNLGQGPELLIRYENEEAVDDSQLPKDRFSAERLKGVDSTLKIQPAELGDSAVYLCASSLIGHRTDTQYFGPGTRLTVL.

The chain joins TRBV24-1 to TRBJ2-2, with a possible D match to TRBD1 (5 bases). Looked up from germline, CDR1 is KGHDR and CDR2 is SFDVKD. V gave up 0 bases and J gave up 6 bases, with 10 bases separating them. CDR3 length: 15 residues. The CDR3 DNA is TGTGCCACCAGTGATTTGGGCAGGGCCTCCGGGGAGCTGTTTTTT. Protein product: CATSDLGRASGELFF.

This chain connects TRBV12-3 or TRBV12-4 to TRBJ2-5, with D unclear. V lost 5 bases and J lost 3, with 10 bases in between. The CDR3 loop spans 13 amino acids. The DNA of the CDR3 is TGTGCCAGCAGTCCAATACCGAAAGAGACCCAGTACTTC. The encoded protein is CASSPIPKETQYF.

The rearrangement uses TRBV24-1 and TRBJ2-3; TRBD2 aligns across 9 bases. V gave up 3 bases and J gave up 0 bases; unmatched junction bases: 3. This CDR3 region has 16 residues. CDR1 is KGHDR and CDR2 is SFDVKD in the germline V gene. The CDR3 sequence: CATSDGLAGSTDTQYF. CDR3 nucleotides: TGTGCCACCAGTGATGGGCTAGCGGGGAGCACAGATACGCAGTATTTT.

This clonotype was counted between two and nine times. The chain links TRBV12-3 or TRBV12-4 to TRBJ1-2; maybe TRBD1 (6 bases). The V end was cut by 5 bases, the J end by 4 bases, with 14 bases between. CDR3 length equals 14 residues. The CDR3 DNA is TGTGCCAGCAGTCCATCTGACAGGTTCTATGGCTACACCTTC. Encoded protein: CASSPSDRFYGYTF.

The chain employs TRBV20-1 and TRBJ1-1; weak D call: TRBD1 (6 bases). V dropped 3 bases and J dropped 4 bases, with 12 bases sitting between them. CDR3 length equals 13 residues. Germline CDR1 is DFQATT and CDR2 is SNEGSKA (reference sequence). This chain's CDR3 is CSASGQGITEAFF. In DNA, the CDR3 is TGCAGTGCTAGTGGGCAGGGGATCACTGAAGCTTTCTTT.

This clonotype has a handful of counts. The V and J genes are TRBV12-3 or TRBV12-4 and TRBJ1-2; 8 bases align to TRBD1. After removal of 5 bases from V and 4 bases from J, the junction contained 9 bases not matched to a gene. This CDR3 has 15 residues. CDR3 DNA sequence: TGTGCCAGCAGTGAAGCCGGGACAGGAGCCTATGGCTACACCTTC. Translating it yields CASSEAGTGAYGYTF.

The V call is TRBV5-6, the J call TRBJ2-5; D possibly uses TRBD1 or TRBD2 (5 bases each). V gave up 2 bases and J gave up 5 bases, with 25 bases separating them. Germline assignment: CDR1 SGHDT and CDR2 YYEEEE. The CDR3 consists of 18 residues. The CDR3 protein is CASSFRGRFVVLEETQYF. Written as DNA, the CDR3 is TGTGCCAGCAGCTTTCGGGGCAGGTTCGTCGTGTTGGAGGAGACCCAGTACTTC.

This clonotype was detected a few times. The chain carries TRBV12-3 or TRBV12-4 and TRBJ2-1; 7 bases are a match to TRBD2. This CDR3 is 14 amino acids long. V was clipped by 5 bases and J by 10 bases; unmatched bases: 11. The CDR3 region has the DNA TGTGCCAGCAGTCCCTTCGGACTAGTTCGGGAGCAGTTCTTC. It encodes CASSPFGLVREQFF.

In its sample, this clonotype was seen a few times. The chain couples TRBV5-6 to TRBJ2-1; 11 positions agree with TRBD2. The CDR3 length is 17 residues. From germline, CDR1 is SGHDT and CDR2 YYEEEE. V shed 5 bases, J shed 4 bases, and the junction held 11 bases outside the gene matches. CDR3 sequence reads: CASRLTAGTSGYNEQFF. In DNA form, the CDR3 reads TGTGCCAGCAGACTAACCGCCGGGACTAGCGGATACAATGAGCAGTTCTTC.

The chain couples TRBV29-1 to TRBJ2-2; D not resolved. The CDR3 contains 14 residues. Between the trimmed V and J ends, which lost 0 bases and 5 bases, there was a span of 10 bases. The germline V gene has CDR1 SQVTM and CDR2 ANQGSEA. CDR3 sequence: CSVEDLMETGELFF. CDR3 bases: TGCAGCGTTGAAGATCTAATGGAAACCGGGGAGCTGTTTTTT.